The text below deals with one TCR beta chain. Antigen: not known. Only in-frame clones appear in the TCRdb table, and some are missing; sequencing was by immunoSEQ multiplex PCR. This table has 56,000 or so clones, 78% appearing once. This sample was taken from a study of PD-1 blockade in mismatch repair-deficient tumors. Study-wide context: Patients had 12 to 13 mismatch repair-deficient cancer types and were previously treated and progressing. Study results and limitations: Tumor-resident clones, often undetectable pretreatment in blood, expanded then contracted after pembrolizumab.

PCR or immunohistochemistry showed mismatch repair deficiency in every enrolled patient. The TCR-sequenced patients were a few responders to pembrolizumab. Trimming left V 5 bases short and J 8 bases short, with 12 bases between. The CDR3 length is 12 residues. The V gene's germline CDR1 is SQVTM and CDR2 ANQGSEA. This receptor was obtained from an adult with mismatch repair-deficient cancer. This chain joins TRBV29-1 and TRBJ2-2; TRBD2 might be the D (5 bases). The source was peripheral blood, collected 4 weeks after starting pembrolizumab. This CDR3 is CSVTRASGELFF. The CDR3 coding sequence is TGCAGCGTTACTAGGGCTTCTGGGGAGCTGTTTTTT.